This record covers a single T cell receptor beta chain. Its antigen remains unknown. The data were taken from a study of STAT5B mutations in CD4+ large granular lymphocyte leukemia. Study-level results: No patients shared main leukemic clonotypes, though around 24% appeared at low frequency elsewhere.

Germline CDR1 is ENHRY and CDR2 is SYGVKD. The CDR3 runs to 13 residues. V dropped 2 bases and J dropped 4 bases, with 8 bases sitting between them. Profiling relied on immunoSEQ multiplex PCR, and the TCRdb table lists in-frame clones only, not all of them. The profile shows about 48,000 clones, approximately 70% of them singletons. The source material was CD4+ T cells from blood buffy coats. The V call is TRBV10-3, the J call TRBJ2-5; no firm D call. The TCR comes from a human donor in good health. As DNA, the CDR3 is TGTGCCATCAGTGAGGGCCTGACAGAGACCCAGTACTTC. It yields the protein CAISEGLTETQYF.